The clone carrying this T cell receptor (beta chain) appeared a few times. What it recognizes is unknown. At one end, the junction sequence differs from germline, possibly due to a read error. The CDR3 loop spans 14 amino acids. CDR1 is LNHDA and CDR2 is SQIVND in the germline V gene (reference sequence). This specimen belongs to a study of T cells in localized non-small cell lung cancer. Findings of the study overall: There was higher T cell clonality in uninvolved adjacent lung than in tumor, and it was highest there. Adjacent lung was found to contain a median approximately 50 of the top 100 tumor clones. A raised T cell density in blood coincided with lengthier overall survival. A single tumor region was sequenced, leaving heterogeneity possible.

Measured with immunoSEQ multiplex PCR; TCRdb has only the in-frame clones, and not every one. The data show roughly 3,000 clones, with about 20% seen just once and roughly 5% held by the top ten. This receptor was obtained from a female donor older than 55 with stage II lung adenocarcinoma. The source was lung tumor tissue, collected before any cancer treatment. The chain links TRBV19 to TRBJ2-5, with 11 bases aligning to TRBD2. CDR3 protein: CASSSASGRTAIDF. The CDR3 DNA is TGTGCCAGTAGTTCGGCTAGCGGGAGGACCGCGATCGACTTC.